This is a list of T cell receptor beta chains from one sample in a study of T cell responses to AZD1222 COVID-19 vaccine. Assay used: immunoSEQ multiplex PCR; TCRdb lists only in-frame clones, some missing. The table shows around 140,000 clones, with about nine tenths occurring only once. The sequencing used peripheral blood, collected on day 0 of AZD1222 vaccination. Source of these receptors: an adult in good health. Each CDR3 is given with its conserved first and last residue. Each record gives: CDR3 DNA, CDR3 protein, D gene, V gene, J gene, clone size. The D gene is left open where the match is weak. Expanded clones are given a class, and other clones once, few, many or no size at all.

cdr3_nt: TGTGCCAGCAGTGAAGCGCCTAGCTCCTACAATGAGCAGTTCTTC
cdr3_aa: CASSEAPSSYNEQFF
d_call: NA
v_call: TRBV6-1
j_call: TRBJ2-1
clone_size: NA

cdr3_nt: TGTGCCAGCAGTGGGTCGACGACTGGAAACACCATATATTTT
cdr3_aa: CASSGSTTGNTIYF
d_call: NA
v_call: TRBV27
j_call: TRBJ1-3
clone_size: NA

cdr3_nt: TGTGCCAGCAGTAACCCGGGTGGGCCCCAGCATTTT
cdr3_aa: CASSNPGGPQHF
d_call: NA
v_call: TRBV6-2/TRBV6-3
j_call: TRBJ1-5
clone_size: NA

cdr3_nt: TGTGCCACCAGTGATCGCTCTCGGACGGGGATGGAGACCCAGTACTTC
cdr3_aa: CATSDRSRTGMETQYF
d_call: NA
v_call: TRBV24-1
j_call: TRBJ2-5
clone_size: once

cdr3_nt: TGTGCCACCAGCAGACCCACAGGGGCCTCCTCTGGAAACACCATATATTTT
cdr3_aa: CATSRPTGASSGNTIYF
d_call: TRBD1
v_call: TRBV15
j_call: TRBJ1-3
clone_size: NA

cdr3_nt: TGTGCCAGCAGTTTATCGGGACAGGGGTACACTGAAGCTTTCTTT
cdr3_aa: CASSLSGQGYTEAFF
d_call: TRBD1
v_call: TRBV27
j_call: TRBJ1-1
clone_size: NA

cdr3_nt: TGTGCCAGTAGCCCCTCCCCGGGGGGCGTCACTGAAGCTTTCTTT
cdr3_aa: CASSPSPGGVTEAFF
d_call: NA
v_call: TRBV19
j_call: TRBJ1-1
clone_size: NA

cdr3_nt: TGCAGCGGCGGCGGGACTAGCGGGGGCAATGAGCAGTTCTTC
cdr3_aa: CSGGGTSGGNEQFF
d_call: TRBD2
v_call: TRBV29-1
j_call: TRBJ2-1
clone_size: NA

cdr3_nt: TGTGCCAGCAGCTTGGGCAGCCTGAACACTGAAGCTTTCTTT
cdr3_aa: CASSLGSLNTEAFF
d_call: NA
v_call: TRBV5-5
j_call: TRBJ1-1
clone_size: few

cdr3_nt: TGTGCCAGCAGCTTGCGGGGGGCCTTGGAGACCCAGTACTTC
cdr3_aa: CASSLRGALETQYF
d_call: NA
v_call: TRBV5-4
j_call: TRBJ2-5
clone_size: NA

cdr3_nt: TGTGCCAGCAGTTACTCATGGGACAGCAATTCCGGCACTAATGAAAAACTGTTTTTT
cdr3_aa: CASSYSWDSNSGTNEKLFF
d_call: TRBD1
v_call: TRBV6-2/TRBV6-3
j_call: TRBJ1-4
clone_size: NA

cdr3_nt: TGTGCCAGCAGCTTGGGGTTCGGGGTTAACACTGAAGCTTTCTTT
cdr3_aa: CASSLGFGVNTEAFF
d_call: NA
v_call: TRBV7-3
j_call: TRBJ1-1
clone_size: NA

cdr3_nt: TGTGCCAGCAAGACTAGCGGGGGGTCCCCCGGGGAGCTGTTTTTT
cdr3_aa: CASKTSGGSPGELFF
d_call: TRBD2
v_call: TRBV3-1/TRBV3-2
j_call: TRBJ2-2
clone_size: NA

cdr3_nt: TGTGCCAGTAGTCTATTGCCGGGACAGGGGACAGATGAGCAGTTCTTC
cdr3_aa: CASSLLPGQGTDEQFF
d_call: TRBD1
v_call: TRBV19
j_call: TRBJ2-1
clone_size: NA

cdr3_nt: TGCGCCAGCAGCCAAGATTCCGGGGGGGAGCTGTTTTTT
cdr3_aa: CASSQDSGGELFF
d_call: NA
v_call: TRBV4-3
j_call: TRBJ2-2
clone_size: NA

cdr3_nt: TGCGCCAGCAGCTTGGGACAGAAAGCTTTCTTT
cdr3_aa: CASSLGQKAFF
d_call: NA
v_call: TRBV5-1
j_call: TRBJ1-1
clone_size: NA

cdr3_nt: TGTGCCAGCAGCCTACCCCGGACAGGGAATTCACCCCTCCACTTT
cdr3_aa: CASSLPRTGNSPLHF
d_call: TRBD1
v_call: TRBV28
j_call: TRBJ1-6
clone_size: NA

cdr3_nt: TGTGCCAGTACCCCCTTGAGGCAGCTGAACACTGAAGCTTTCTTT
cdr3_aa: CASTPLRQLNTEAFF
d_call: NA
v_call: TRBV19
j_call: TRBJ1-1
clone_size: NA

cdr3_nt: TGTGCCAGCAGCTTAGTCCCCAAGGACCGCCTAGGGGGCTACACCTTC
cdr3_aa: CASSLVPKDRLGGYTF
d_call: NA
v_call: TRBV7-9
j_call: TRBJ1-2
clone_size: NA

cdr3_nt: TGTGCCAGCAGCTTGAGTTGGTATGTTCAGCCCCAGCATTTT
cdr3_aa: CASSLSWYVQPQHF
d_call: NA
v_call: TRBV5-6
j_call: TRBJ1-5
clone_size: NA

cdr3_nt: TGTGCCAGCAGGACGGACAGTTATAGCAATCAGCCCCAGCATTTT
cdr3_aa: CASRTDSYSNQPQHF
d_call: NA
v_call: TRBV2
j_call: TRBJ1-5
clone_size: once

cdr3_nt: TGTGCCAGCAGGATTTCAACTAGTTCTTACAATGAGCAGTTCTTC
cdr3_aa: CASRISTSSYNEQFF
d_call: NA
v_call: TRBV27
j_call: TRBJ2-1
clone_size: NA

cdr3_nt: TGTGCCATCAGTGATCGGGGGCGCGACTATGGCTACACCTTC
cdr3_aa: CAISDRGRDYGYTF
d_call: NA
v_call: TRBV10-3
j_call: TRBJ1-2
clone_size: NA

cdr3_nt: TGTGCCAGCAGCTTAACTGGGGGTTTGGGTTCTGGAAACACCATATATTTT
cdr3_aa: CASSLTGGLGSGNTIYF
d_call: NA
v_call: TRBV7-9
j_call: TRBJ1-3
clone_size: NA

cdr3_nt: TGTGCCACCAGCAGAGATTCGGCAAACACTGAAGCTTTCTTT
cdr3_aa: CATSRDSANTEAFF
d_call: NA
v_call: TRBV15
j_call: TRBJ1-1
clone_size: NA

cdr3_nt: TGTGCCAGCAGCTCCGGGACACCGGGCGAGCAGTACTTC
cdr3_aa: CASSSGTPGEQYF
d_call: NA
v_call: TRBV11-2
j_call: TRBJ2-7
clone_size: NA

cdr3_nt: TGTGCCAGCAGAGACAGGCTCTCCTACGAGCAGTACTTC
cdr3_aa: CASRDRLSYEQYF
d_call: NA
v_call: TRBV25-1
j_call: TRBJ2-7
clone_size: NA

cdr3_nt: TGTGCCAGCAGCCACAGGGTGAACACTGAAGCTTTCTTT
cdr3_aa: CASSHRVNTEAFF
d_call: NA
v_call: TRBV12-3/TRBV12-4
j_call: TRBJ1-1
clone_size: NA

cdr3_nt: TGTGCCAGCCGGGACCCAAGGGGCCACGAGCAGTACTTC
cdr3_aa: CASRDPRGHEQYF
d_call: NA
v_call: TRBV2
j_call: TRBJ2-7
clone_size: NA

cdr3_nt: TGCAGCGGGCGGGACAGCGAGAACTATGGCTACACCTTC
cdr3_aa: CSGRDSENYGYTF
d_call: TRBD1
v_call: TRBV29-1
j_call: TRBJ1-2
clone_size: NA

cdr3_nt: TGTGCCACCAGTGACCAGGCCTCGCTAGGCTACACCTTC
cdr3_aa: CATSDQASLGYTF
d_call: NA
v_call: TRBV24-1
j_call: TRBJ1-2
clone_size: NA

cdr3_nt: TGTGCCAGCTCACCTGGCCAGACCTCTGGAAACACCATATATTTT
cdr3_aa: CASSPGQTSGNTIYF
d_call: NA
v_call: TRBV18
j_call: TRBJ1-3
clone_size: few

cdr3_nt: TGTGCCAGCAGTTACGGAGGGGACACCGGGGAGCTGTTTTTT
cdr3_aa: CASSYGGDTGELFF
d_call: NA
v_call: TRBV6-2/TRBV6-3
j_call: TRBJ2-2
clone_size: NA

cdr3_nt: TGTGCCACCAGCAAAGTGGGGGCTTATGGGGCTGCTTTC
cdr3_aa: CATSKVGAYGAAF
d_call: NA
v_call: TRBV15
j_call: TRBJ1-2
clone_size: NA

cdr3_nt: TGTGCCAGCAGTAATAGGGGTTACGATGGCTACACCTTC
cdr3_aa: CASSNRGYDGYTF
d_call: NA
v_call: TRBV28
j_call: TRBJ1-2
clone_size: NA

cdr3_nt: TGTGCCAGCAGTTACTTGAGGACTCGGGTAGATACGCAGTATTTT
cdr3_aa: CASSYLRTRVDTQYF
d_call: NA
v_call: TRBV6-5
j_call: TRBJ2-3
clone_size: NA

cdr3_nt: TGTGCCAGCAGCTCGACAGGACCCATGGGTGGAAACACCATATATTTT
cdr3_aa: CASSSTGPMGGNTIYF
d_call: NA
v_call: TRBV7-3
j_call: TRBJ1-3
clone_size: NA

cdr3_nt: TGTGCCAGCAGGGGGACAGGGGTCTGGGAGCAGTACTTC
cdr3_aa: CASRGTGVWEQYF
d_call: TRBD1
v_call: TRBV6-5
j_call: TRBJ2-7
clone_size: NA

cdr3_nt: TGTGCAAGTCGCCCAAGGGAAACTTTTTCGCTATCCTCTGGAAACACCATATATTTT
cdr3_aa: CASRPRETFSLSSGNTIYF
d_call: NA
v_call: TRBV12-2
j_call: TRBJ1-3
clone_size: NA

cdr3_nt: TGTGCCAGCAGCCACGGGGCGACTGGGGAGCAGTACTTC
cdr3_aa: CASSHGATGEQYF
d_call: NA
v_call: TRBV3-1/TRBV3-2
j_call: TRBJ2-7
clone_size: NA

cdr3_nt: TGTGCCAGTAGTATGTCAAACAACCCCGGAGCCCAGCATTTT
cdr3_aa: CASSMSNNPGAQHF
d_call: NA
v_call: TRBV19
j_call: TRBJ1-5
clone_size: once